These T cell receptor beta chains were read from a single sample in a study of T-cell memory formation after mild COVID-19. TCRdb independently ran MiXCR on the 5' RACE reads; one entry per CDR3 protein. Of 540,000 or so distinct CDR3 sequences listed, about 20% are singletons. What was sequenced was PBMCs or a T cell subset sorted from them (not recorded which). Receptors originate from an adult woman who had mild COVID-19 (a few samples of this study predate the infection). Cell type and time point are not known. CDR3s include the opening cysteine and the closing phenylalanine or tryptophan. The order of the fields is D gene, clone size, V gene, J gene, CDR3 protein, CDR3 DNA. D genes are given only for firm matches. Expanded clones are given a class, and other clones once, few, many or no size at all.

NA	NA	TRBV5-1	TRBJ2-1	CASSPPGTGLAFF	TGCGCCAGCAGTCCCCCGGGCACAGGTCTGGCGTTCTTC
NA	few	TRBV5-4	TRBJ2-7	CASSLIGDSYEQYF	TGTGCCAGCAGCTTGATTGGAGACTCCTACGAGCAGTACTTC
NA	NA	TRBV4-2	TRBJ2-7	CASSPRETGTYEQYF	TGTGCCAGCAGCCCGAGAGAGACAGGAACCTACGAGCAGTACTTC
TRBD2	few	TRBV30	TRBJ2-2	CAWLDGSSGVTGELFF	TGTGCCTGGCTCGACGGGTCTAGCGGGGTAACCGGGGAGCTGTTTTTT
TRBD2	few	TRBV29-1	TRBJ2-3	CSVELSTPTSGRCPDTQYF	TGCAGCGTTGAACTCAGTACCCCTACTAGCGGGAGATGCCCAGATACGCAGTATTTT
NA	NA	TRBV11-1	TRBJ2-7	CASSLVSVRAEQYF	TGTGCCAGCAGCTTAGTTTCGGTGAGGGCCGAGCAGTACTTC
TRBD1	NA	TRBV7-6	TRBJ2-7	CASSVDRDRGIKPPYEQYF	TGTGCCAGCAGCGTTGACCGGGACAGGGGTATCAAACCCCCCTACGAGCAGTACTTC
NA	few	TRBV24-1	TRBJ2-6	CATSARGSGANVLTF	TGTGCCACCAGTGCCCGGGGCTCTGGGGCCAACGTCCTGACTTTC
TRBD2	many	TRBV5-1	TRBJ2-7	CASSFGPSGSISYEQYF	TGCGCCAGCAGCTTTGGGCCTAGCGGGAGTATCTCCTACGAGCAGTACTTC
NA	NA	TRBV6-6	TRBJ1-1	CASIREMNTEAFF	TGTGCCAGCATCAGAGAAATGAACACTGAAGCTTTCTTT